This passage covers 13 T cell receptor beta chains from one sample sequenced in a study of blood T cell repertoires in COVID-19. Assay: immunoSEQ multiplex PCR; the TCRdb copy retains only in-frame clones and omits some. The table lists a few hundred thousand clones, approximately 86% of them singletons. Sample: peripheral blood. The receptors stem from a woman aged 70-85 years with COVID-19, enrolled during active disease.

This chain connects TRBV5-1 to TRBJ2-1; TRBD2 matches at 11 bases. Germline lookup yields CDR1 SGHRS and CDR2 YFSETQ. This CDR3 region has 15 residues. Trimming at V came to 4 bases and at J to 8 bases, leaving 8 bases not matched to a gene. The CDR3 DNA follows: TGCGCCAGCAGCCCTACTAGCGGGGGAGGGGATGAGCAGTTCTTC. Amino acid sequence: CASSPTSGGGDEQFF.

V and J are TRBV10-3 and TRBJ2-3, with 12 bases fitting TRBD2. V was pared by 10 bases and J by 4 bases, with 6 bases of the junction left unmatched. CDR3 length: 14 residues. Germline CDR1 is ENHRY and CDR2 is SYGVKD. The CDR3 loop reads CATRLAGAADTQYF. The CDR3 bases are TGTGCCACCCGACTAGCGGGGGCCGCAGATACGCAGTATTTT.

This clone appeared many times. The chain carries TRBV27 and TRBJ2-7, with D maybe TRBD2 (5 bases). This CDR3 has 13 residues. The V and J ends lost 6 bases and 6 bases respectively, with 15 bases between them. Germline lookup yields CDR1 MNHEY and CDR2 SMNVEV (reference sequence). CDR3 in DNA: TGTGCCAGCAGCTGGGCGGGTTCGAGCGAGCAGTACTTC. Translating gives CASSWAGSSEQYF.

The chain couples TRBV6-2 or TRBV6-3 to TRBJ2-7; TRBD1 might be the D (6 bases). Per the germline V gene, CDR1 is MNHEY and CDR2 is SVGEGT. CDR3 length: 13 amino acids. V lost 5 bases, J lost 6 bases, and 14 bases lay in between. The CDR3 spells CASSNREGSEQYF. The CDR3 nucleotides read TGTGCCAGCAGTAACAGGGAAGGGAGCGAGCAGTACTTC.

This chain connects TRBV5-1 to TRBJ2-7, with 7 bases aligning to TRBD1. This CDR3 is built from 15 residues. CDR1 is SGHRS, CDR2 YFSETQ, per germline. Germline trimming cut 2 bases from V and 10 bases from J; bases unmatched to any gene: 15. CDR3 nucleotide sequence: TGCGCCAGCAGCTTAGGGACAGATATCCTTCAGAATCAGTACTTC. Residues: CASSLGTDILQNQYF.

This clone was counted a single time. This chain joins TRBV5-6 and TRBJ2-5; 10 bases line up with TRBD2. The CDR3 is made up of 14 amino acids. V was pared by 4 bases and J by 2 bases, with 2 bases of the junction left unmatched. Germline loops: CDR1 SGHDT, CDR2 YYEEEE. This CDR3 is CASSPGLAQETQYF. The CDR3, as DNA: TGTGCCAGCAGCCCGGGACTAGCGCAAGAGACCCAGTACTTC.

The CDR3 DNA is TGCGCCAGCAGCCGTACGAGTCAGGGGGAGGCTGAAGCTTTCTTT. Translation gives CASSRTSQGEAEAFF. The chain couples TRBV4-1 to TRBJ1-1; 7 bases map to TRBD1. The CDR3 length is 15 residues. Trimming removed 4 bases from V and 6 bases from J; junction bases left unmatched: 11. Per germline, CDR1 MGHRA and CDR2 YSYEKL.

The rearrangement uses TRBV12-5 and TRBJ1-3; the match to TRBD1 covers 9 bases. Germline loops: CDR1 LGHNT, CDR2 FRNRAP. Losses at the gene ends were 7 bases for V and 5 bases for J; bases not matched to a gene: 9. This CDR3 is built from 15 residues. The CDR3 spells CASASGQGKRNTIYF. The CDR3 DNA reads as TGTGCTAGTGCCTCCGGACAGGGGAAAAGAAACACCATATATTTT.

The CDR3 is CASSYQGAGTGELFF. In nucleotides, the CDR3 is TGTGCCAGCAGTTACCAGGGGGCCGGCACCGGGGAGCTGTTTTTT. The chain has TRBV6-5 and TRBJ2-2; 8 bases fit TRBD1. CDR1 is MNHEY and CDR2 is SVGAGI in the germline V gene. The CDR3 is 15 residues long. With 2 bases clipped from V and 4 bases from J, the junction kept 3 bases outside the gene matches.

This clone has a single count. The chain employs TRBV18 and TRBJ1-1, with 8 bases matching TRBD1. CDR3 size: 15 residues. After removal of 6 bases from V and 4 bases from J, the junction contained 10 bases not matched to a gene. Germline lookup yields CDR1 KGHSH and CDR2 LQKENI. CDR3 residues: CASSPRGQEGTEAFF. The CDR3 nucleotides read TGTGCCAGCTCCCCAAGGGGACAGGAAGGCACTGAAGCTTTCTTT.

DNA of the CDR3: TGTGCCAGTAGTATGAAGCGGGGGGGCGCCTACGAGCAGTACTTC. Amino acids: CASSMKRGGAYEQYF. The chain is built from TRBV19 and TRBJ2-7; 10 bases fit TRBD2. The CDR3 runs 15 residues. Germline V gene data show CDR1 as LNHDA and CDR2 as SQIVND (reference sequence). V lost 3 bases, J lost 2 bases, and 4 bases stayed unmatched.

This chain joins TRBV19 and TRBJ2-1; D is unclear. Trimming removed 7 bases from V and 4 bases from J, with 5 bases in between. CDR1 LNHDA and CDR2 SQIVND come from the germline V gene (reference sequence). This CDR3 is built from 11 residues. CDR3 in amino acids: CASMLYNEQFF. The CDR3 nucleotides are TGTGCCAGTATGCTATACAATGAGCAGTTCTTC.

The chain recombines TRBV10-3 with TRBJ1-3; TRBD1 matches 8 bases. The CDR3 is 16 amino acids. V trimming: 2 bases; J trimming: 1 base; junction bases outside the gene matches: 4. Germline V gene lookup returns CDR1 ENHRY and CDR2 SYGVKD. CDR3 sequence reads: CAISEGQGGSGNTIYF. The DNA for the CDR3 is TGTGCCATCAGTGAGGGACAGGGAGGGTCTGGAAACACCATATATTTT.